Sequencing of this TCR beta chain was carried out in a study of blood T cell repertoires in COVID-19. Study information: There were acute and convalescent COVID-19 samples, and they came from the United States, Italy and Spain.

Unmatched junction bases numbered 11, after V lost 5 bases and J lost 7 bases. The CDR3 length is 15 residues. The germline V gene has CDR1 LNHDA and CDR2 SQIVND (reference sequence). Profiled with immunoSEQ multiplex PCR; TCRdb holds only in-frame clones, not every one. In the table there are some 670,000 clones, over 80% of which are singletons. The material sequenced was peripheral blood. The TCR was taken from a woman aged 18-35 years with acute or convalescent COVID-19. The rearrangement joins TRBV19 to TRBJ2-3; 8 nucleotides match TRBD1. The CDR3, as DNA: TGTGCCAGTAGTTTAACAGGGGGTACTGAACATACGCAGTATTTT. It is translated as CASSLTGGTEHTQYF.